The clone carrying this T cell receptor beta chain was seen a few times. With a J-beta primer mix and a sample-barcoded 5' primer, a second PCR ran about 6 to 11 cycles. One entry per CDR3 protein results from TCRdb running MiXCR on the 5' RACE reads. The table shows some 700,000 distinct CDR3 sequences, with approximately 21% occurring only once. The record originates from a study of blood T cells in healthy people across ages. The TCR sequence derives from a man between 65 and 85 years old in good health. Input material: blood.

CDR3 sequence: CASSAGDGSYNEQFF. CDR3 in DNA: TGTGCCAGCAGCGCGGGAGACGGCTCCTACAATGAGCAGTTCTTC. V gene TRBV7-9 combines with J gene TRBJ2-5, with 7 bases aligning to TRBD2. With the DNA end fitting TRBJ2-1 better, the J assignment may be wrong. This CDR3 has 15 residues. From germline, CDR1 is SEHNR and CDR2 FQNEAQ (reference sequence).